Below, 25 T cell receptor beta chains from the same sample are listed, as sequenced in a study of blood T cell repertoires in COVID-19. Assay: immunoSEQ multiplex PCR; the TCRdb copy retains only in-frame clones and omits some. The sample lists fewer than 90,000 clones, about 90% occurring once. Material: peripheral blood. All receptors derive from an elderly woman with active or convalescent COVID-19.

This chain links TRBV9 with TRBJ2-1; unclear D gene. Germline V gene lookup returns CDR1 SGDLS and CDR2 YYNGEE. Trimming left V 4 bases short and J 8 bases short, with 13 bases between. The CDR3 runs to 13 residues. The CDR3 sequence: CASSPPGLHEQFF. CDR3 nucleotide sequence: TGTGCCAGCAGCCCCCCCGGGTTGCATGAGCAGTTCTTC.

The J gene is TRBJ2-6, the V gene TRBV10-3; 7 nucleotides match TRBD2. The germline V gene encodes CDR1 ENHRY and CDR2 SYGVKD. The length of the CDR3 is 18 residues. V shed 8 bases and J 0 bases; nucleotides not matched to a gene: 13. The CDR3 loop is CAIPQQTSQSSGANVLTF. The CDR3 DNA reads TGTGCCATCCCACAGCAGACTAGCCAGAGCTCTGGGGCCAACGTCCTGACTTTC.

The chain uses TRBV7-9 and TRBJ2-1, with a tentative D call TRBD1 (6 bases). Germline CDR1 reads SEHNR; CDR2 reads FQNEAQ (reference sequence). V was trimmed by 4 bases and J by 10 bases, leaving 20 bases between them. The CDR3 is 15 amino acids. CDR3 region: CASSSPGTPVREQFF. The CDR3 nucleotides read TGTGCCAGCAGCTCTCCCGGGACACCGGTTCGCGAGCAGTTCTTC.

The chain has TRBV11-3 and TRBJ2-2; 9 nucleotides line up with TRBD2. Trimming removed 5 bases from V and 6 bases from J; junction bases left unmatched: 10. Germline V gene data show CDR1 as SGHNT and CDR2 as YENEEA. The CDR3 extends over 16 amino acids. CDR3 nucleotides: TGTGCCAGCAGCCCGCGGGGGACTAGCCTCTCCGGGGAGCTGTTTTTT. Residues: CASSPRGTSLSGELFF.

J is TRBJ1-2 and V is TRBV6-4; 10 bases line up with TRBD1. This CDR3 region has 14 residues. V gave up 6 bases and J gave up 2 bases; unmatched junction bases: 3. CDR1 MRHNA and CDR2 SNTAGT come from the germline V gene. As DNA, the CDR3 is TGTGCCAGCAGGAGGGGACAGGGGAACTATGGCTACACCTTC. Protein sequence: CASRRGQGNYGYTF.

This clone turned up a few times. The gene calls are TRBV5-1 and TRBJ2-6, with TRBD1 matching 9 bases. Germline CDR1 SGHRS, CDR2 YFSETQ. The ends lost 0 bases at V and 1 base at J; junction bases unmatched: 5. This CDR3 region has 18 residues. The CDR3 spells CASSLGDRGRSGANVLTF. The CDR3 coding sequence is TGCGCCAGCAGCTTGGGCGACAGGGGGAGATCTGGGGCCAACGTCCTGACTTTC.

The chain uses TRBV11-2 and TRBJ2-1, with 13 bases fitting TRBD2. The CDR3 has 17 residues. CDR1 is SGHAT and CDR2 is FQNNGV in the germline V gene. V shed 3 bases, J shed 5 bases, and the junction held 7 bases outside the gene matches. This CDR3 is CASSFPPGTSGNNEQFF. The CDR3 nucleotides read TGTGCCAGCAGCTTCCCGCCCGGGACTAGCGGGAACAATGAGCAGTTCTTC.

V and J are TRBV28 and TRBJ2-1; 9 bases fit TRBD2. This CDR3 is 15 amino acids long. J gave up 5 bases and V 7 bases, and 9 bases lay outside the gene matches. Looked up from germline, CDR1 is MDHEN and CDR2 is SYDVKM. This CDR3 is CASIPRTSAHNEQFF. For the CDR3, the DNA is TGTGCCAGCATCCCTAGGACTAGCGCCCACAATGAGCAGTTCTTC.

The chain uses TRBV6-1 and TRBJ1-5; TRBD1 matches at 8 bases. The CDR3 contains 17 residues. Germline V gene data show CDR1 as MNHNS and CDR2 as SASEGT. V was pared by 4 bases and J by 3 bases, with 11 bases of the junction left unmatched. The CDR3 here is CASSGVLGTGYNQPQHF. CDR3 bases: TGTGCCAGCAGTGGAGTACTCGGGACAGGATACAATCAGCCCCAGCATTTT.

As regards this clone: At one end, the junction sequence differs from germline, possibly due to a read error. The chain carries TRBV6-5 and TRBJ1-2; D might be TRBD1 (5 bases). This CDR3 has 14 residues. Germline CDR1 is MNHEY and CDR2 is SVGAGI. The CDR3: CASSYGRRDYGYTF. The CDR3 bases are TGTGCCAGCAGTTACGGTAGGAGGGACTATGGCTACACTTTC.

The rearrangement joins TRBV19 to TRBJ2-7, with D maybe TRBD1 (5 bases). Germline loops: CDR1 LNHDA, CDR2 SQIVND (reference sequence). The V end was cut by 6 bases, the J end by 5 bases, with 11 bases between. The CDR3 is 12 amino acids. CDR3 sequence (DNA): TGTGCCAGTAGCCAAACAGGTGACGAGCAGTACTTC. This codes for CASSQTGDEQYF.

The chain has TRBV2 and TRBJ2-3, with 11 bases aligning to TRBD2. Germline V gene sequence: CDR1 SNHLY, CDR2 FYNNEI. The CDR3 is 16 amino acids. V was pared by 4 bases and J by 8 bases, with 11 bases of the junction left unmatched. CDR3 residues: CASSGGLAGGPATQYF. The CDR3 DNA is TGTGCCAGCAGTGGAGGCCTAGCGGGGGGACCAGCTACGCAGTATTTT. The full variable domain, its missing parts supplied by reference TRBV2 and TRBJ2-3, is EPEVTQTPSHQVTQMGQEVILRCVPISNHLYFYWYRQILGQKVEFLVSFYNNEISEKSEIFDDQFSVERPDGSNFTLKIRSTKLEDSAMYFCASSGGLAGGPATQYFGPGTRLTVL.

This chain uses TRBV9 with TRBJ1-2; the D gene is possibly TRBD1 (5 bases). The V end lost 0 bases, the J end lost 2 bases, and 11 bases lay between the germline ends. This CDR3 has 15 amino acids. CDR1 is SGDLS and CDR2 is YYNGEE in the germline V gene. Here the CDR3 reads CASSVATGANYGYTF. CDR3 coding DNA: TGTGCCAGCAGCGTAGCTACAGGCGCGAACTATGGCTACACCTTC.

This clone was seen repeatedly, ten times or more. The rearrangement links TRBV4-2 to TRBJ1-5; D is unclear. Trimming left V 0 bases short and J 7 bases short, with 10 bases between. Germline CDR1 reads LGHNA; CDR2 reads YNFKEQ. The CDR3 sequence is 14 residues long. DNA of the CDR3: TGTGCCAGCAGCCAAGAAGCCAATTGGCAGCCCCAGCATTTT. Protein: CASSQEANWQPQHF.

This sequence joins TRBV5-4 and TRBJ2-7; D is perhaps TRBD1 (6 bases). Trimming stripped 2 bases from V and 3 bases from J, with 6 bases between. The CDR3 contains 12 residues. Germline CDR1 is SGHNT and CDR2 is YYREEE (reference sequence). The CDR3 DNA reads as TGTGCCAGCAGCTTCAGGGGCTACGAGCAGTACTTC. Translation: CASSFRGYEQYF.

The chain employs TRBV14 and TRBJ1-6; 8 bases map to TRBD1. Germline V gene data show CDR1 as SGHDN and CDR2 as FVKESK. Trimming removed 5 bases from V and 4 bases from J; junction bases left unmatched: 10. The CDR3 sequence is 17 residues long. The CDR3 spells CASSYRDRPSYNSPLHF. In DNA form, the CDR3 reads TGTGCCAGCAGCTACCGGGACAGGCCATCGTATAATTCACCCCTCCACTTT.

This sequence joins TRBV3-1 (or the pseudogene TRBV3-2) and TRBJ2-1, with 13 bases lining up with TRBD2. J gave up 5 bases and V 2 bases, and 12 bases lay outside the gene matches. The CDR3 is 19 residues long. Germline loops: CDR1 LGHDT, CDR2 YNNKEL (reference sequence). The CDR3 DNA sequence: TGTGCCAGCAGCCAATACCCCATTAGGACTAGCGGGAGTAACAATGAGCAGTTCTTC. Translation gives CASSQYPIRTSGSNNEQFF.

Only a few counts were recorded for this clone. CDR3 nucleotide sequence: TGCGCCAGCAGCTTGGGGACAGGGGGCTACCACGAGCAGTACTTC. This translates into CASSLGTGGYHEQYF. J is TRBJ2-7 and V is TRBV5-1, with 11 bases identical to TRBD1. From germline, CDR1 is SGHRS and CDR2 YFSETQ. Unmatched junction bases numbered 4, after V lost 0 bases and J lost 5 bases. This CDR3 comprises 15 residues.

The chain couples TRBV6-4 to TRBJ1-1; D is perhaps TRBD1 (5 bases). This CDR3 region has 15 residues. Germline V gene lookup returns CDR1 MRHNA and CDR2 SNTAGT. Trimming cost V 7 bases and J 0 bases, with 15 bases left between them. The CDR3: CASKIEDSMNTEAFF. DNA of the CDR3: TGTGCCAGCAAGATCGAAGACAGTATGAACACTGAAGCTTTCTTT.

This rearrangement joins TRBV5-4 to TRBJ2-2, with D tentatively TRBD2 (6 bases). Germline CDR1 reads SGHNT; CDR2 reads YYREEE (reference sequence). The CDR3 totals 15 residues. Trimming shortened V by 7 bases and J by 4 bases, and 17 bases separated the two germline ends. Here the CDR3 reads CASRGPEGSTGELFF. For the CDR3, the DNA is TGTGCCAGCCGGGGACCGGAGGGAAGCACCGGGGAGCTGTTTTTT.

This rearrangement joins TRBV5-1 to TRBJ2-7; D may be TRBD2 (6 bases). Germline CDR1 reads SGHRS; CDR2 reads YFSETQ. V lost 0 bases and J lost 0, with 7 bases in between. The CDR3 covers 14 residues. The CDR3 DNA reads as TGCGCCAGCAGCTTGGACGGGAGCTCCTACGAGCAGTACTTC. Its translation is CASSLDGSSYEQYF.

The rearrangement links TRBV25-1 to TRBJ2-1; TRBD1 agrees at 8 bases. V gave up 3 bases and J gave up 5 bases; unmatched junction bases: 6. The germline CDR1 and CDR2 sequences are MGHDK and SYGVNS. This CDR3 has 15 amino acids. CDR3 in amino acids: CASSDHGTGDNEQFF. The CDR3 DNA reads as TGTGCCAGCAGTGACCACGGGACAGGTGACAATGAGCAGTTCTTC.

This clone was counted once. V gene TRBV5-1 combines with J gene TRBJ2-3, with D unresolved. In germline, CDR1 is SGHRS, CDR2 YFSETQ. CDR3 length equals 12 residues. V was pared by 3 bases and J by 9 bases, with 11 bases between. This CDR3 reads CASSSGLLTQYF. CDR3 nucleotide sequence: TGCGCCAGCAGCTCCGGTTTGTTGACGCAGTATTTT.

The chain has TRBV19 and TRBJ1-2, with D tentatively TRBD1 (5 bases). The CDR3 totals 14 residues. Germline lookup yields CDR1 LNHDA and CDR2 SQIVND (reference sequence). Trimming removed 6 bases from V and 5 bases from J, with 16 bases in between. The DNA of the CDR3 is TGTGCCAGTAGGCCAGCGCAGGGCAGGTATGGCTACACCTTC. Protein: CASRPAQGRYGYTF.

V and J are TRBV7-2 and TRBJ1-2, with D perhaps TRBD1 (5 bases). The germline V gene encodes CDR1 SGHTA and CDR2 FQGNSA. V lost 5 bases to trimming and J lost 6 bases, with 19 bases between them. The CDR3 extends over 15 amino acids. CDR3 sequence: CASSPSLGGVNGYTF. In nucleotides, the CDR3 is TGTGCCAGCAGCCCTAGCCTGGGGGGGGTCAATGGCTACACCTTC.